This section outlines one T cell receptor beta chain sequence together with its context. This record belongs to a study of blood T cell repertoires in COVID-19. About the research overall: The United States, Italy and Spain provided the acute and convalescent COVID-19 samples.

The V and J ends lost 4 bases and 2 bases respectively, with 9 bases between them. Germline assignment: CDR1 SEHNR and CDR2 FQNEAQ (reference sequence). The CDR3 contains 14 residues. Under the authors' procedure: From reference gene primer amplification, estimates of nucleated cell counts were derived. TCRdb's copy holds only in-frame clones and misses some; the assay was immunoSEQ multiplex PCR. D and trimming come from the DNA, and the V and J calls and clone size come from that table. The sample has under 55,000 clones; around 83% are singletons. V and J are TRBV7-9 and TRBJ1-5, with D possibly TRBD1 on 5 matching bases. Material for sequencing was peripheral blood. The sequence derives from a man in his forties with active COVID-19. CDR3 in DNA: TGTGCCAGCAGCTCAGGGTTCGGCAATCAGCCCCAGCATTTT. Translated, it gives CASSSGFGNQPQHF. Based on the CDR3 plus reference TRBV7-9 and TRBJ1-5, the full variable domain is DTGVSQNPRHKITKRGQNVTFRCDPISEHNRLYWYRQTLGQGPEFLTYFQNEAQLEKSRLLSDRFSAERPKGSFSTLEIQRTEQGDSAMYLCASSSGFGNQPQHFGDGTRLSIL.